This TCR beta chain was identified during a study of neurological immune-mediated disorders. 2 million unsorted PBMCs were stored in RNAlater at -80 °C before RNA extraction. The cDNA was generated by 5'RACE with 10-nucleotide random UMIs. The yield of each sequencing run was over 190 million TCR-beta sequences from 15-18 subjects. TCRdb used MiXCR to reprocess the 5' RACE reads, holding one entry per CDR3 protein. The sample includes 60,000 or so distinct CDR3 sequences, under 3.5% of them seen just once. This clonotype was observed many times. Trimming cost V 4 bases and J 7 bases, with 12 bases left between them. The germline V gene has CDR1 SGHRS and CDR2 YFSETQ. The CDR3 runs to 13 residues.

The V and J genes are TRBV5-1 and TRBJ2-1, with D possibly TRBD2 on 5 matching bases. The sequence was collected from a woman aged 60-75 years with multiple sclerosis. Material for sequencing was PBMCs. CDR3 in amino acids: CASSATRLNEQFF. The CDR3 nucleotides read TGCGCCAGCAGCGCAACTAGATTAAATGAGCAGTTCTTC.